Each of the 14 T cell receptor beta chains below was sequenced from the same sample in a study of breast tumors, draining lymph nodes, adjacent tissues. Axillary draining lymph nodes of breast cancer patients supplied the node samples. TCRdb re-called the multiplex PCR reads with MiXCR, one entry per CDR3 protein. The sample carries some 100,000 distinct CDR3 sequences, over 20% recorded once. Sequencing was done on a sample of axillary lymph node tissue. All receptors derive from a female donor with breast cancer. Some clones in this sample may be carry-over from other donors' samples.

This clonotype was detected ten times or more. The V call is TRBV6-5, the J call TRBJ2-1; D may match TRBD1 or TRBD2 (6 bases each). The CDR3 is made up of 17 amino acids. V shed 0 bases and J shed 7 bases, with 19 bases lying between them. Per the germline V gene, CDR1 is MNHEY and CDR2 is SVGAGI. Here the CDR3 DNA reads TGTGCCAGCAGTTACTCGAGTGGGGGGCCCTACGTGAATGAGCAGTTCTTC. Its protein is CASSYSSGGPYVNEQFF.

The CDR3 sequence: CASSYPETQYF. The CDR3 bases are TGTGCCAGCAGTTACCCGGAGACCCAGTACTTC. The chain has TRBV6-2 or TRBV6-3 and TRBJ2-5, with D hard to call. The CDR3 runs to 11 residues. Trimming took 2 bases from V and 5 from J, leaving 3 bases between them. Germline loops: CDR1 MNHEY, CDR2 SVGEGT.

This clonotype came up many times. This rearrangement joins TRBV9 to TRBJ2-1; 10 bases fit TRBD1. This CDR3 spans 17 amino acids. Germline assignment: CDR1 SGDLS and CDR2 YYNGEE. Germline trimming cut 0 bases from V and 4 bases from J; bases unmatched to any gene: 7. The CDR3 region has the DNA TGTGCCAGCAGCGTAGCTCTCGGACAGGGGGAGTACAATGAGCAGTTCTTC. Its protein product is CASSVALGQGEYNEQFF.

This rearrangement joins TRBV27 to TRBJ2-1; 14 bases agree with TRBD2. Trimming removed 2 bases from V and 8 bases from J; junction bases left unmatched: 8. The CDR3 runs to 17 residues. Per germline, CDR1 MNHEY and CDR2 SMNVEV (reference sequence). Written as DNA, the CDR3 is TGTGCCAGCAGTTTAATGGGGACTAGCGGGGGAGGAGATGAGCAGTTCTTC. Translated, it gives CASSLMGTSGGGDEQFF.

This clonotype showed up many times. This chain joins TRBV5-8 and TRBJ2-5, with no clear D. Trimming left V 0 bases short and J 3 bases short, with 6 bases between. This CDR3 is 13 amino acids long. Germline CDR1 reads SGHTS; CDR2 reads YDEGEE. The CDR3 sequence: CASSLDWEETQYF. The CDR3 DNA is TGTGCCAGCAGCTTGGATTGGGAAGAGACCCAGTACTTC.

This clonotype was observed at least ten times. V gene TRBV4-1 combines with J gene TRBJ1-2; D gene unclear. The CDR3 length is 15 residues. The V gene lost 0 bases and the J gene lost 0 bases, with 8 bases spanning the gap. CDR1 and CDR2 from the germline V gene are MGHRA and YSYEKL. DNA of the CDR3: TGCGCCAGCAGCCAAGATGAGTTAGCTAACTATGGCTACACCTTC. As protein: CASSQDELANYGYTF.

Only one count was recorded for this clonotype. The chain combines TRBV5-1 with TRBJ2-7; 8 bases match TRBD2. Looked up from germline, CDR1 is SGHRS and CDR2 is YFSETQ. The CDR3 extends over 14 amino acids. J was trimmed by 3 bases and V by 6 bases; bases with no gene match: 8. CDR3 residues: CASTTISGSYEQYF. The DNA of the CDR3 is TGCGCCAGCACCACGATCAGCGGGAGCTACGAGCAGTACTTC.

This clonotype was observed at least ten times. The rearrangement uses TRBV10-3 and TRBJ2-5; D perhaps matches TRBD1 (5 bases). With 7 bases removed from V and 2 bases from J, the gap between germline ends came to 17 bases. The CDR3 totals 15 residues. CDR1 and CDR2 from the germline V gene are ENHRY and SYGVKD. The DNA for the CDR3 is TGTGCCATCAAAGGTTCTGCTCAGGGTCAAGAGACCCAGTACTTC. Its protein product is CAIKGSAQGQETQYF.

Many counts were recorded for this clonotype. The CDR3 protein is CSVEDRGTERETQYF. The CDR3 region has the DNA TGCAGCGTTGAAGATCGGGGGACGGAGAGAGAGACCCAGTACTTC. The V call is TRBV29-1, the J call TRBJ2-5, with D possibly TRBD2 on 6 matching bases. CDR3 length: 15 residues. CDR1 and CDR2 (germline): SQVTM, ANQGSEA. V shed 0 bases and J shed 4 bases, with 15 bases lying between them.

This clonotype was detected ten times or more. This chain connects TRBV27 to TRBJ1-2; D remains ambiguous. The CDR3 covers 13 residues. Germline V lookup: CDR1 MNHEY, CDR2 SMNVEV (reference sequence). V was shortened by 2 bases and J by 8 bases, with 12 bases between the two germline ends. CDR3 sequence reads: CASSLRAGGGYTF. The CDR3 DNA reads as TGTGCCAGCAGTTTAAGGGCTGGAGGGGGCTACACCTTC.

This rearrangement joins TRBV10-1 to TRBJ2-7; 15 bases align to TRBD2. The CDR3 is 16 amino acids. V shed 6 bases, J shed 4 bases, and the junction held 7 bases outside the gene matches. Germline-derived CDR1 and CDR2 are WNHNN and SYGVQD (reference sequence). This chain's CDR3 is CASSAGLAGGPYEQYF. The CDR3 coding sequence is TGCGCCAGCAGCGCCGGACTAGCGGGAGGGCCGTACGAGCAGTACTTC.

This clonotype was observed at least ten times. The chain has TRBV2 and TRBJ1-5; D might be TRBD1 (5 bases). Germline CDR1 reads SNHLY; CDR2 reads FYNNEI. V was pared by 6 bases and J by 3 bases, with 6 bases between. The CDR3 runs to 12 residues. CDR3 DNA sequence: TGTGCCAGCAGCGGGACCAATCAGCCCCAGCATTTT. Translating it yields CASSGTNQPQHF.

This clonotype was detected ten times or more. V usage is TRBV12-3 or TRBV12-4 and J usage is TRBJ2-1; perhaps D is TRBD1 or TRBD2 (5 bases each). V shed 4 bases and J shed 9 bases, with 13 bases lying between them. The CDR3 runs to 13 residues. The DNA of the CDR3 is TGTGCCAGCAGTTCCACCGGGACCGGTGAGCAGTTCTTC. Amino acids: CASSSTGTGEQFF.

In this sample, this clonotype turned up many times. This chain connects TRBV15 to TRBJ1-6, with D tentatively TRBD1 (6 bases). The V end was cut by 0 bases, the J end by 8 bases, with 17 bases between. The CDR3 contains 17 residues. Germline CDR1 reads LNHNV; CDR2 reads YYDKDF (reference sequence). The CDR3 region is CATSRDVSTGADSPLHF. The CDR3 region has the DNA TGTGCCACCAGCAGAGATGTATCGACGGGGGCGGATTCACCCCTCCACTTT.